This is a list of T cell receptor beta chains from one sample in a study of tumor-infiltrating lymphocytes in localized non-small cell lung cancer. Only in-frame clones appear in the TCRdb table, and some are missing; sequencing was by immunoSEQ multiplex PCR. The sample holds about 13,000 clones; around 68% are singletons and the top ten take less than 10%. The sample comprised uninvolved lung tissue not adjacent to the tumor. The receptors here all came from a human donor with non-small cell lung cancer. The CDR3 runs from the conserved cysteine through the conserved F or W. Each record gives: V gene, CDR3 length, J gene, CDR3 protein.

v_gene: TRBV27; len: 16; j_gene: TRBJ2-1; CDR3aa: CASSLTLAGGYNEQFF
v_gene: TRBV5-4; len: 14; j_gene: TRBJ2-7; CDR3aa: CASSSSTAGDEQYF
v_gene: TRBV6-5; len: 13; j_gene: TRBJ1-2; CDR3aa: CASSYRAGYGYTF
v_gene: TRBV5-1; len: 15; j_gene: TRBJ2-7; CDR3aa: CASSLDRDRVGGQYF
v_gene: TRBV28; len: 14; j_gene: TRBJ2-7; CDR3aa: CASSLTGNSYEQYF
v_gene: TRBV30; len: 14; j_gene: TRBJ1-1; CDR3aa: CAWSKGLGGTEAFF
v_gene: TRBV19; len: 13; j_gene: TRBJ1-2; CDR3aa: CASSIQGEGGYTF
v_gene: TRBV29-1; len: 12; j_gene: TRBJ1-4; CDR3aa: CSVGGAVGKLFF
v_gene: TRBV7-2; len: 14; j_gene: TRBJ2-3; CDR3aa: CASSQSGSTDTQYF
v_gene: TRBV19; len: 13; j_gene: TRBJ2-4; CDR3aa: CASSIGSLDIQYF
v_gene: TRBV4-3; len: 19; j_gene: TRBJ2-1; CDR3aa: CASSQERSRGRDSYNEQFF
v_gene: TRBV7-2; len: 14; j_gene: TRBJ1-2; CDR3aa: CASSSRAMNYGYTF
v_gene: TRBV30; len: 12; j_gene: TRBJ2-7; CDR3aa: CACQGVGDEQYF
v_gene: TRBV11-3; len: 14; j_gene: TRBJ2-7; CDR3aa: CASSPRTGGYEQYF
v_gene: TRBV6-5; len: 16; j_gene: TRBJ2-1; CDR3aa: CASSFLSGGVYNEQFF
v_gene: TRBV5-1; len: 15; j_gene: TRBJ1-3; CDR3aa: CASSREGAPQNTIYF
v_gene: TRBV28; len: 15; j_gene: TRBJ1-2; CDR3aa: CASSGSRTGNYGYTF
v_gene: TRBV4-3; len: 18; j_gene: TRBJ2-3; CDR3aa: CASSQDSTAWGLKDTQYF
v_gene: TRBV5-4; len: 15; j_gene: TRBJ2-3; CDR3aa: CASTIGQGVADTQYF
v_gene: TRBV7-6; len: 16; j_gene: TRBJ1-4; CDR3aa: CASSSLPGQGAEKLFF
v_gene: TRBV18; len: 13; j_gene: TRBJ2-2; CDR3aa: CASSPSVTGELFF
v_gene: TRBV28; len: 15; j_gene: TRBJ1-1; CDR3aa: CASRLAGIQSTEAFF
v_gene: TRBV2; len: 13; j_gene: TRBJ1-2; CDR3aa: CASSGTGNYGYTF
v_gene: TRBV11-1; len: 15; j_gene: TRBJ2-2; CDR3aa: CASSYRGRGTGELFF
v_gene: TRBV6-4; len: 15; j_gene: TRBJ2-7; CDR3aa: CASSYEPSGFYEQYF
v_gene: TRBV10-3; len: 11; j_gene: TRBJ1-2; CDR3aa: CAIRGFHGYTF
v_gene: TRBV11-2; len: 16; j_gene: TRBJ1-3; CDR3aa: CASSRFERGYGNTIYF
v_gene: TRBV6-1; len: 16; j_gene: TRBJ2-1; CDR3aa: CASSGPTSGISHEQFF
v_gene: TRBV28; len: 15; j_gene: TRBJ1-2; CDR3aa: CASTKRRGSYYGYTF
v_gene: TRBV2; len: 15; j_gene: TRBJ1-2; CDR3aa: CASSEVGPPNYGYTF
v_gene: TRBV5-1; len: 12; j_gene: TRBJ1-2; CDR3aa: CASSPDSYGYTF
v_gene: TRBV28; len: 12; j_gene: TRBJ1-1; CDR3aa: CATQGSDTEAFF
v_gene: TRBV7-9; len: 15; j_gene: TRBJ1-4; CDR3aa: CASSFQAGTNEKLFF
v_gene: TRBV5-1; len: 15; j_gene: TRBJ2-1; CDR3aa: CASSLYGTGDNEQFF
v_gene: TRBV4-3; len: 15; j_gene: TRBJ1-6; CDR3aa: CASSQDRQYNSPLHF
v_gene: TRBV5-1; len: 16; j_gene: TRBJ2-1; CDR3aa: CASSAGLAGHYNEQFF
v_gene: TRBV4-3; len: 13; j_gene: TRBJ1-1; CDR3aa: CASSQVQGAEAFF
v_gene: TRBV29-1; len: 13; j_gene: TRBJ2-5; CDR3aa: CSVASQVKWTQYF
v_gene: TRBV29-1; len: 15; j_gene: TRBJ1-2; CDR3aa: CSVGLAGGANYGYTF
v_gene: TRBV27; len: 15; j_gene: TRBJ2-6; CDR3aa: CASSMTASGANVLTF
v_gene: TRBV5-1; len: 17; j_gene: TRBJ2-3; CDR3aa: CASSWGSSGGSTDTQYF
v_gene: TRBV5-1; len: 13; j_gene: TRBJ1-2; CDR3aa: CASSLTDFYGYTF
v_gene: TRBV5-1; len: 13; j_gene: TRBJ1-2; CDR3aa: CASSLESYPGYTF
v_gene: TRBV23-1; len: 14; j_gene: TRBJ1-1; CDR3aa: CASSRTEINTEAFF
v_gene: TRBV6-1; len: 14; j_gene: TRBJ2-2; CDR3aa: CASSALTGPGELFF
v_gene: TRBV5-6; len: 11; j_gene: TRBJ1-4; CDR3aa: CASSLGEKLFF
v_gene: TRBV7-9; len: 12; j_gene: TRBJ2-7; CDR3aa: CASSSGHYEQYF
v_gene: TRBV29-1; len: 12; j_gene: TRBJ2-2; CDR3aa: CSVLGQGGELFF
v_gene: TRBV9; len: 18; j_gene: TRBJ2-1; CDR3aa: CASSLVLTSGGDGNEQFF
v_gene: TRBV6-4; len: 14; j_gene: TRBJ2-2; CDR3aa: CASSGLASTGELFF
v_gene: TRBV19; len: 16; j_gene: TRBJ2-3; CDR3aa: CASSSRTSGSTDTQYF
v_gene: TRBV28; len: 16; j_gene: TRBJ1-1; CDR3aa: CASSLGQGVMNTEAFF
v_gene: TRBV7-2; len: 14; j_gene: TRBJ2-3; CDR3aa: CASSPNPSRSTQYF
v_gene: TRBV9; len: 14; j_gene: TRBJ2-6; CDR3aa: CASSGTSGANVLTF
v_gene: TRBV7-2; len: 15; j_gene: TRBJ1-6; CDR3aa: CASSREGAHNSPLHF
v_gene: TRBV7-2; len: 13; j_gene: TRBJ1-1; CDR3aa: CASSLGQLTEAFF
v_gene: TRBV2; len: 15; j_gene: TRBJ1-3; CDR3aa: CASSMDRVAGNTIYF
v_gene: TRBV5-4; len: 16; j_gene: TRBJ1-4; CDR3aa: CASSLKRDLTNEKLFF